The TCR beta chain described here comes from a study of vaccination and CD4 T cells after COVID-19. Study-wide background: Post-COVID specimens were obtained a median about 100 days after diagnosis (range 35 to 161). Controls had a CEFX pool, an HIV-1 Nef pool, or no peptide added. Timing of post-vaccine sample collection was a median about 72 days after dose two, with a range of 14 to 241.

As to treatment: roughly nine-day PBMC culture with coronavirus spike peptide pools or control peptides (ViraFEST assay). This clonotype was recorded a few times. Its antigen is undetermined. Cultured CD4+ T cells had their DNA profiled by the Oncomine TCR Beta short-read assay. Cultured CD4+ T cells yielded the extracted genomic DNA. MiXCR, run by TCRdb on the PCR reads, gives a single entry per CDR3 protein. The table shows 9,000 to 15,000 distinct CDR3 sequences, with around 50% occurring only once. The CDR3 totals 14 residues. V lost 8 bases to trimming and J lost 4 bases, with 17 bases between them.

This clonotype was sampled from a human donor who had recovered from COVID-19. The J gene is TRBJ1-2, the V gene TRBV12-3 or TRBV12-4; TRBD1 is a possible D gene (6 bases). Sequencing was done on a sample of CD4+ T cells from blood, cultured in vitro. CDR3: CASYSAGASYGYTF. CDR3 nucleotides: TGTGCCAGCTATTCGGCAGGGGCTAGCTATGGCTACACCTTC.